What follows are 32 T cell receptor beta chains derived from one specimen sequenced in a study of blood T cells in healthy people across ages. Through a sample-barcoded 5' primer and a J-beta primer mix, a second PCR was run for about 6 to 11 cycles. MiXCR, run by TCRdb on the 5' RACE reads, gives a single entry per CDR3 protein. This table has some 800,000 distinct CDR3 sequences, around a quarter appearing once. The same sample was also used in a study of T cells of mothers and their children.

Sample: blood. The receptor set was obtained from a boy between 10 and 17 years old in good health.

The chain uses TRBV9 and TRBJ1-2, with 9 bases lining up with TRBD1. Germline CDR1 SGDLS, CDR2 YYNGEE. V gave up 0 bases and J gave up 3 bases; unmatched junction bases: 3. The CDR3 totals 15 residues. CDR3: CASSVGRDRDYGYTF. The CDR3 DNA reads as TGTGCCAGCAGCGTAGGCCGGGACAGGGACTATGGCTACACCTTC.

The chain links TRBV12-3 or TRBV12-4 to TRBJ2-5, with D hard to call. V gave up 4 bases and J gave up 4 bases, with 13 bases separating them. The CDR3 has 14 residues. The CDR3 protein is CASSSNSGVETQYF. The CDR3 DNA follows: TGTGCCAGCAGTTCTAACAGTGGGGTAGAGACCCAGTACTTC.

Details on this clonotype: A junction boundary mismatches the germline segment, possibly from a read error. The chain uses TRBV12-3 or TRBV12-4 and TRBJ2-3, with 9 nucleotides matching TRBD2. CDR3 size: 15 residues. The CDR3 region has the DNA TGTGCCAGCAGTATCCGACTAGCGGACACAGATACGGAGTATTTT. This gives the protein CASSIRLADTDTEYF.

This clonotype was found a few times. This chain uses TRBV7-3 with TRBJ2-1, with D perhaps TRBD1 (5 bases). Germline CDR1 SGHTA, CDR2 FQGTGA. This CDR3 comprises 13 residues. V lost 3 bases and J lost 2, with 5 bases in between. CDR3 protein: CASSLTAYNEQFF. The CDR3 DNA reads as TGTGCCAGCAGCTTGACAGCCTACAATGAGCAGTTCTTC.

This chain connects TRBV28 to TRBJ1-2, with D possibly being TRBD1 (6 bases). This CDR3 spans 15 amino acids. Trimming removed 6 bases at V and 2 bases at J, with 16 bases between. Germline V CDR1 and CDR2: MDHEN, SYDVKM. CDR3: CASRLMGGGNYGYTF. Written as DNA, the CDR3 is TGTGCCAGCAGGCTTATGGGAGGGGGGAACTATGGCTACACCTTC.

The chain combines TRBV20-1 with TRBJ2-1; D is possibly TRBD2 (5 bases). CDR3 length: 18 amino acids. V lost 1 base, J lost 0 bases, and 19 bases lay in between. Per the germline V gene, CDR1 is DFQATT and CDR2 is SNEGSKA (reference sequence). DNA of the CDR3: TGCAGTGCTAGAGGCTTTCGGGAAGCGGCCGTCTCCTACAATGAGCAGTTCTTC. This gives the protein CSARGFREAAVSYNEQFF.

The chain combines TRBV5-1 with TRBJ1-4, with TRBD1 identical over 12 bases. The trim removed 4 bases at V and 9 bases at J, leaving 7 bases unmatched. CDR1 and CDR2 from the germline V gene are SGHRS and YFSETQ. This CDR3 region has 15 residues. The CDR3 loop is CASSTPGQGAKKLFF. The CDR3, as DNA: TGCGCCAGCAGCACACCGGGACAGGGGGCGAAAAAACTGTTTTTT.

This clonotype was counted between two and nine times. The chain is built from TRBV4-3 and TRBJ2-7; possible D gene TRBD1, 6 bases. V was cut by 0 bases and J by 2 bases, with 14 bases left in between. The CDR3 is made up of 16 amino acids. CDR1 is LGHNA, CDR2 YSLEER, per germline. In DNA form, the CDR3 reads TGCGCCAGCAGCCAAGATCCGGACAGCCAAGCCTACGAGCAGTACTTC. Amino acid sequence: CASSQDPDSQAYEQYF.

This clonotype was counted between two and nine times. The chain combines TRBV29-1 with TRBJ2-1; D is uncertain. CDR3 length equals 15 residues. Germline CDR1 SQVTM, CDR2 ANQGSEA. V was clipped by 2 bases and J by 0 bases, with 11 bases between them. The CDR3 region is CSVENRVRSYNEQFF. CDR3 in DNA: TGCAGCGTTGAAAACAGAGTTCGCTCCTACAATGAGCAGTTCTTC.

The chain is built from TRBV6-5 and TRBJ2-2; D might be TRBD1 (5 bases). The germline CDR1 and CDR2 sequences are MNHEY and SVGAGI. V was trimmed by 1 base and J by 6 bases, leaving 9 bases between them. The CDR3 is made up of 14 amino acids. The CDR3 DNA reads as TGTGCCAGCAGTTACTTCGACAGTCCCGGGGAGCTGTTTTTT. Translation gives CASSYFDSPGELFF.

The chain joins TRBV4-1 to TRBJ2-7; 8 bases agree with TRBD2. The CDR3 consists of 15 residues. Losses at the gene ends were 3 bases for V and 0 bases for J; bases not matched to a gene: 4. From germline, CDR1 is MGHRA and CDR2 YSYEKL. In DNA, the CDR3 is TGCGCCAGCAGCCAGGTAGCGGGGAACTCCTACGAGCAGTACTTC. As protein: CASSQVAGNSYEQYF.

This clonotype turned up a few times. V gene TRBV2 combines with J gene TRBJ2-1; 13 positions agree with TRBD2. Trimming removed 6 bases from V and 7 bases from J; junction bases left unmatched: 0. The germline V gene encodes CDR1 SNHLY and CDR2 FYNNEI. The CDR3 is made up of 13 amino acids. The CDR3 here is CASRTSGGNEQFF. CDR3 DNA sequence: TGTGCCAGCAGGACTAGCGGGGGGAATGAGCAGTTCTTC.

The CDR3 bases are TGCGCCAGCAGCTTGGGTCGCAGGGGCGCCTCTGGGGCCAACGTCCTGACTTTC. Its protein product is CASSLGRRGASGANVLTF. This chain joins TRBV5-1 and TRBJ2-6, with D tentatively TRBD1 (6 bases). The CDR3 is 18 amino acids. Between the trimmed V and J ends, which lost 0 bases and 0 bases, there was a span of 13 bases. Germline V gene sequence: CDR1 SGHRS, CDR2 YFSETQ.

V and J are TRBV14 and TRBJ1-1; TRBD1 matches at 7 bases. The CDR3 loop spans 14 amino acids. The germline CDR1 and CDR2 sequences are SGHDN and FVKESK. Unmatched junction bases numbered 10, after V lost 5 bases and J lost 7 bases. Written as DNA, the CDR3 is TGTGCCAGCAGCACACGACAGGGTAGGAATGAAGCTTTCTTT. Protein sequence: CASSTRQGRNEAFF.

The chain combines TRBV5-1 with TRBJ2-1; TRBD2 agrees at 9 bases. The V and J ends lost 0 bases and 3 bases, in that order; junction bases with no gene match: 1. CDR3 length: 15 amino acids. Germline loops: CDR1 SGHRS, CDR2 YFSETQ. The CDR3 spells CASSLVAGVYNEQFF. In DNA form, the CDR3 reads TGCGCCAGCAGCTTGGTAGCGGGGGTCTACAATGAGCAGTTCTTC.

This clonotype was seen more than once but under ten times. The chain links TRBV3-1 to TRBJ2-5; 9 positions agree with TRBD1. This CDR3 comprises 14 residues. Germline V gives CDR1 LGHDT, CDR2 YNNKEL (reference sequence). V dropped 4 bases and J dropped 11; count of bases not matched to a gene: 11. CDR3 residues: CASSPEPGQGQQYF. CDR3 nucleotide sequence: TGTGCCAGCAGCCCCGAGCCGGGACAGGGACAGCAGTACTTC.

This sequence joins TRBV5-1 and TRBJ2-7; D call uncertain. The V end lost 1 base, the J end lost 3 bases, and 11 bases lay between the germline ends. CDR1 and CDR2 (germline): SGHRS, YFSETQ. The CDR3 consists of 14 residues. The CDR3 here is CASSLSSSLYEQYF. The CDR3 coding sequence is TGCGCCAGCAGCTTGTCCAGCAGTCTCTACGAGCAGTACTTC.

Turning to this clonotype: The CDR3 end shows no conserved phenylalanine or tryptophan, and so a read error is likely. This chain uses TRBV10-3 with TRBJ2-5, with D possibly being TRBD1 (8 bases). Germline V gene sequence: CDR1 ENHRY, CDR2 SYGVKD. V lost 0 bases and J 2 bases, leaving 16 bases between the germline ends. There are 17 residues in the CDR3. This CDR3 is CAISESGGTGLQETQYL. The CDR3 DNA reads TGTGCCATCAGTGAGTCGGGGGGGACAGGTTTACAAGAGACCCAGTACCTC.

The chain joins TRBV9 to TRBJ2-7; D assignment may be TRBD1 or TRBD2 (5 bases each). With 10 bases removed from V and 4 bases from J, the gap between germline ends came to 21 bases. The CDR3 covers 14 residues. Germline CDR1 is SGDLS and CDR2 is YYNGEE. CDR3: CAGSRTLEGYEQYF. CDR3 nucleotide sequence: TGTGCCGGATCCCGAACCCTCGAGGGGTACGAGCAGTACTTC.

The gene calls are TRBV5-5 and TRBJ2-5, with 8 bases aligning to TRBD1. CDR3 size: 17 residues. CDR1 and CDR2 from the germline V gene are SGHKS and YYEKEE (reference sequence). V shed 0 bases, J shed 0 bases, and the junction held 7 bases outside the gene matches. DNA of the CDR3: TGTGCCAGCAGCTTGGCGGCAGGGGGCCGGTACCAAGAGACCCAGTACTTC. It yields the protein CASSLAAGGRYQETQYF.

With regard to this clonotype: A read error is possible here, since a much larger clone lies one base away. The gene calls are TRBV2 and TRBJ2-5; D gene unclear. The DNA end is a closer match to TRBJ2-7, so the J assignment may be wrong. Germline values: CDR1 SNHLY, CDR2 FYNNEI. The CDR3 covers 12 residues. The DNA of the CDR3 is TGTGCCAGCAGAACCACAAGGGACGAGCAGTACTTC. Translated: CASRTTRDEQYF.

The chain couples TRBV5-6 to TRBJ2-5; D might be TRBD2 (6 bases). Per the germline V gene, CDR1 is SGHDT and CDR2 is YYEEEE. This CDR3 is 12 amino acids long. The germline V and J ends were trimmed by 6 bases and 11 bases, with 17 bases remaining between them. CDR3 amino acids: CASNEGTGEQYF. DNA of the CDR3: TGTGCCAGCAATGAGGGGACGGGAGAGCAGTACTTC.

This clonotype appeared a few times. V usage is TRBV29-1 and J usage is TRBJ1-1, with 7 bases lining up with TRBD1. The CDR3 contains 13 residues. Germline loops: CDR1 SQVTM, CDR2 ANQGSEA. Germline trimming cut 8 bases from V and 3 bases from J; bases unmatched to any gene: 9. CDR3 bases: TGCAGCTTCCGGACAGGCGGGTACACTGAAGCTTTCTTT. Its translation: CSFRTGGYTEAFF.

In this sample, this clonotype turned up many times. This chain joins TRBV6-5 and TRBJ2-5, with 8 bases fitting TRBD2. The CDR3 has 18 residues. The J segment lost 1 base and the V segment lost 7 bases, leaving 17 bases of the junction unmatched. Germline-derived CDR1 and CDR2 are MNHEY and SVGAGI. The CDR3 is CASTGRMAAGAGQETQYF. The CDR3 coding sequence is TGTGCCAGCACCGGCAGGATGGCAGCGGGAGCGGGCCAAGAGACCCAGTACTTC.

The chain has TRBV7-3 and TRBJ2-3, with D maybe TRBD2 (5 bases). Germline V CDR1 and CDR2: SGHTA, FQGTGA. V lost 2 bases to trimming and J lost 5 bases, with 8 bases between them. This CDR3 contains 13 residues. The CDR3 sequence: CASSLREGDTQYF. The DNA for the CDR3 is TGTGCCAGCAGCTTACGAGAGGGAGATACGCAGTATTTT.

In its sample, this clonotype was seen a few times. The chain carries TRBV5-6 and TRBJ2-5, with a weak D call TRBD2 (6 bases). Trimming shortened V by 4 bases and J by 5 bases, and 18 bases separated the two germline ends. The CDR3 totals 15 residues. In germline, CDR1 is SGHDT, CDR2 YYEEEE. The CDR3 DNA follows: TGTGCCAGCAGCCCCGGAGGGGCAGGGATGGAGACCCAGTACTTC. Its protein product is CASSPGGAGMETQYF.

This clonotype came up many times. The chain links TRBV6-4 to TRBJ2-1; possible D gene TRBD1, 5 bases. This CDR3 is built from 13 residues. In germline, CDR1 is MRHNA, CDR2 SNTAGT. V was shortened by 4 bases and J by 7 bases, with 11 bases between the two germline ends. The CDR3, as DNA: TGTGCCAGCAGTGGGGGCAGCGAGAATGAGCAGTTCTTC. Protein sequence: CASSGGSENEQFF.

Only a few counts were recorded for this clonotype. CDR3 region: CSVLQGADEQYF. In nucleotides, the CDR3 is TGCAGCGTATTACAGGGGGCGGACGAGCAGTACTTC. The gene calls are TRBV29-1 and TRBJ2-7, with TRBD1 matching over 9 bases. The CDR3 totals 12 residues. The V gene's germline CDR1 is SQVTM and CDR2 ANQGSEA. V was pared by 6 bases and J by 5 bases, with 5 bases of the junction left unmatched.

In its sample, this clonotype was seen a few times. J is TRBJ2-3 and V is TRBV9, with a tentative D call TRBD2 (6 bases). The ends were cut back, 3 bases at V and 3 bases at J, with 20 bases in the middle. Germline V gene data show CDR1 as SGDLS and CDR2 as YYNGEE. The CDR3 is 17 amino acids. CDR3 region: CASSDGWRTAGTDTQYF. CDR3 nucleotides: TGTGCCAGCAGCGATGGCTGGAGGACGGCGGGAACAGATACGCAGTATTTT.

The chain uses TRBV7-9 and TRBJ2-2, with TRBD2 identical over 7 bases. The CDR3 covers 15 residues. V lost 4 bases, J lost 0 bases, and 2 bases stayed unmatched. Germline values: CDR1 SEHNR, CDR2 FQNEAQ (reference sequence). DNA of the CDR3: TGTGCCAGCAGCTCTAGCGGACCGAACACCGGGGAGCTGTTTTTT. It codes for CASSSSGPNTGELFF.

As for this clonotype: The junction departs from the called germline gene at one end, perhaps through a read error. The CDR3 region has the DNA TGTGCCAGCAGCTCCCCCGGTCTAGGGAACACTGGAGCTTTCTTT. It specifies CASSSPGLGNTGAFF. The chain has TRBV7-9 and TRBJ1-1; the D is unclear. There are 15 residues in the CDR3. Looked up from germline, CDR1 is SEHNR and CDR2 is FQNEAQ (reference sequence).

A few counts support this clonotype. V is TRBV7-8 and J is TRBJ2-3; D is undetermined. Germline lookup yields CDR1 SGHVS and CDR2 FQNEAQ. The V and J ends lost 5 bases and 2 bases respectively, with 14 bases between them. The CDR3 length is 15 residues. The DNA for the CDR3 is TGTGCCAGCAGCCCCCAAGGCACCGACACAGATACGCAGTATTTT. Its translation: CASSPQGTDTDTQYF.